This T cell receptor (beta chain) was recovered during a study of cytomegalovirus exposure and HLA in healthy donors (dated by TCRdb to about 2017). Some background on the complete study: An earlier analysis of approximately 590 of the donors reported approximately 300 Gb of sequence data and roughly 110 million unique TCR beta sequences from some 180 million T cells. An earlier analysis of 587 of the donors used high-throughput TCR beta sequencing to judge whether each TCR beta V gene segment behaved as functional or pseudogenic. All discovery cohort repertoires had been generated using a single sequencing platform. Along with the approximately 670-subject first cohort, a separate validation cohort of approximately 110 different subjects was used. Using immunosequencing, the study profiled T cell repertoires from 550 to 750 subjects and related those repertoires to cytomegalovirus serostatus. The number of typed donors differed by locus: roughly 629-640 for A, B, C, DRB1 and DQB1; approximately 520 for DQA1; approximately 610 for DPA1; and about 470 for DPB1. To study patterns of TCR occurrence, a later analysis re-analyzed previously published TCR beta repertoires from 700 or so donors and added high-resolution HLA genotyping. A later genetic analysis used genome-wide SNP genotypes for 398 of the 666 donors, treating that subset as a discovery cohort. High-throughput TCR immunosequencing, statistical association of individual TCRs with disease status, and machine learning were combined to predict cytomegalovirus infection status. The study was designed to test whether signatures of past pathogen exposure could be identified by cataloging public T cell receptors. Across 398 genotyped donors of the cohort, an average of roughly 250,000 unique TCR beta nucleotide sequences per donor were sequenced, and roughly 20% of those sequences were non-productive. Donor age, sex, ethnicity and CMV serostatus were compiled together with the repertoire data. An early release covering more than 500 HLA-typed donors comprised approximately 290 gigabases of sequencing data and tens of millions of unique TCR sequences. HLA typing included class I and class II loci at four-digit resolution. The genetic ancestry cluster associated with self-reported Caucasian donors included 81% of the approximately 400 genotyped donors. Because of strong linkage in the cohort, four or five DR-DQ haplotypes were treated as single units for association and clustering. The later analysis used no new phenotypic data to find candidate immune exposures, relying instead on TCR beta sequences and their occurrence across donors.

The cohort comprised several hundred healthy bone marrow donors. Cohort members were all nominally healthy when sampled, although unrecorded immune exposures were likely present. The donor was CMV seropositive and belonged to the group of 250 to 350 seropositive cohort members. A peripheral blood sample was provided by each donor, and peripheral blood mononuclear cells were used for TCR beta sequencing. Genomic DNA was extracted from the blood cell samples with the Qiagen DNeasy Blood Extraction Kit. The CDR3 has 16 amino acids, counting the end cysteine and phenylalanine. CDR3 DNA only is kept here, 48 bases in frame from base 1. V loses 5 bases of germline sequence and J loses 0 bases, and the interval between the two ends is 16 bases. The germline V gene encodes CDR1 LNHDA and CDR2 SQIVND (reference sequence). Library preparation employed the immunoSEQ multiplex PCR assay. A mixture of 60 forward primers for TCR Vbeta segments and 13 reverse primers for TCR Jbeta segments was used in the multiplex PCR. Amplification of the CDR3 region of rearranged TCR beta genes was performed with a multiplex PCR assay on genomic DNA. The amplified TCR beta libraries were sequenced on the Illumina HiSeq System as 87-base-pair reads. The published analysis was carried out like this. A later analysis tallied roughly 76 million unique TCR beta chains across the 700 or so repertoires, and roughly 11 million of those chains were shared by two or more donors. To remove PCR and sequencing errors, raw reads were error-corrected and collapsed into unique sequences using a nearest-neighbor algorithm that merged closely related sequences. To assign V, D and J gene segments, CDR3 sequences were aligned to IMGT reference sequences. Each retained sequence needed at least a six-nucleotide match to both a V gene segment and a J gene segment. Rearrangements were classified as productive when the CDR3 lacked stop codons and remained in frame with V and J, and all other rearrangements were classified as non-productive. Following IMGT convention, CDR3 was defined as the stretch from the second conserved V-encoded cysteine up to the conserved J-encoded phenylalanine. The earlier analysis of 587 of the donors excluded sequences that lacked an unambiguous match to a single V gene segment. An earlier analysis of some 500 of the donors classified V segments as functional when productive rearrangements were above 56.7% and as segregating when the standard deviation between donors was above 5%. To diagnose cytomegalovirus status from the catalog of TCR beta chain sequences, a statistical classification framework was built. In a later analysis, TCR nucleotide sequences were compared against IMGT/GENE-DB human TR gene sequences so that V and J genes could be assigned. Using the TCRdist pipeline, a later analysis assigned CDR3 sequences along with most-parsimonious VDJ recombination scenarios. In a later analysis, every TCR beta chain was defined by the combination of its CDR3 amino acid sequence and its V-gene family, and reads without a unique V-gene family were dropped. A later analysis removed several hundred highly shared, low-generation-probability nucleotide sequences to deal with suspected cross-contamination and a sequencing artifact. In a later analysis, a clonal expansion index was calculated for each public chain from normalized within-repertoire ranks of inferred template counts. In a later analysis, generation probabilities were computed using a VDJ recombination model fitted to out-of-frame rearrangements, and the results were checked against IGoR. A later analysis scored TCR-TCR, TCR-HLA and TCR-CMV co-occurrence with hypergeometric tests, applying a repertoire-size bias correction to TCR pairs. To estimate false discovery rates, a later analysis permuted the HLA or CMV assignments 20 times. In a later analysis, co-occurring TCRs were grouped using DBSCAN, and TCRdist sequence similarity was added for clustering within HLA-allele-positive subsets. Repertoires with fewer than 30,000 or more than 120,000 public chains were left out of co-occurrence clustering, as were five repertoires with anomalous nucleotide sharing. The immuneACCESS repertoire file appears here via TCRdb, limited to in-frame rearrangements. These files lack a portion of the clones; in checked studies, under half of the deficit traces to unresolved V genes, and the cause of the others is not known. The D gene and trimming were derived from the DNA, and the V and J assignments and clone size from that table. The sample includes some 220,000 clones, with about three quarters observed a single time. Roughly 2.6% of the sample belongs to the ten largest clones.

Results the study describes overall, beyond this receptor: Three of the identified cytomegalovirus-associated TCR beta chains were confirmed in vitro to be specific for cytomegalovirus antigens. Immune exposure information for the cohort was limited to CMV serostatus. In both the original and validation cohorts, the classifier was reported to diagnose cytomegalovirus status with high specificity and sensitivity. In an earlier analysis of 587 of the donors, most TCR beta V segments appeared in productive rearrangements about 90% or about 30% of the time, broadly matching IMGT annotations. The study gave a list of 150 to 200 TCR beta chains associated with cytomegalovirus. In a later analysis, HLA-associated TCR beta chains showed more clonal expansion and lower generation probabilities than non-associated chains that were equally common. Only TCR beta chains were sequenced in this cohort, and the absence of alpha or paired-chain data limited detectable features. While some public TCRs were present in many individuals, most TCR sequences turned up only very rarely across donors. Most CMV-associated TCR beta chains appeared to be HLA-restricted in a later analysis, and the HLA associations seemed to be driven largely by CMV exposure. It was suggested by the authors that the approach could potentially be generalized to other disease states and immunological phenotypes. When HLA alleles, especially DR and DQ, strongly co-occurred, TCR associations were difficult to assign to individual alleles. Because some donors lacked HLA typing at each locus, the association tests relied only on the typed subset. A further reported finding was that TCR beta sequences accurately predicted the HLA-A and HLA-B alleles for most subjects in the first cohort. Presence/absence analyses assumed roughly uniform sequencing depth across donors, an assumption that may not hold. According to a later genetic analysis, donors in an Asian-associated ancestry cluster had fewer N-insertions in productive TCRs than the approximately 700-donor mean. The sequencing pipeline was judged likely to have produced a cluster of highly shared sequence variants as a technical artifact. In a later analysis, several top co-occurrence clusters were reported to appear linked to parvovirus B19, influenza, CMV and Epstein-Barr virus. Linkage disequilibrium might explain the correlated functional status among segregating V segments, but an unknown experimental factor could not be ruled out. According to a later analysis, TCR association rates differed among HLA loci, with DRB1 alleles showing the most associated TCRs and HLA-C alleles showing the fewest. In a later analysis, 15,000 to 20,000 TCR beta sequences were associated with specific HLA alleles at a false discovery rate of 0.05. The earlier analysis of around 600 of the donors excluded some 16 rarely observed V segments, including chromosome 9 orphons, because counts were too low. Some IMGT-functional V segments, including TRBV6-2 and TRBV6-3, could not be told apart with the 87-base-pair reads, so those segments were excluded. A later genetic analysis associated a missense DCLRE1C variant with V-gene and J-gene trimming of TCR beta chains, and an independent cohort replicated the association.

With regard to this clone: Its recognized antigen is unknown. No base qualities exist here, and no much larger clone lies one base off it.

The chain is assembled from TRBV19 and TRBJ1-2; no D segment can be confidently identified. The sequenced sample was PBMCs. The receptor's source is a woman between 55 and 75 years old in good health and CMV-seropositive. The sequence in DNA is TGTGCCAGTAGTCCGGGTGGCGTGGGTTCTAACTATGGCTACACCTTC. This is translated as CASSPGGVGSNYGYTF.